This is a list of T cell receptor beta chains from one sample in a study of control samples from healthy donors and cancer patients. Sequenced by immunoSEQ multiplex PCR; TCRdb stores in-frame clones only, minus some. The sample has hundreds of thousands of clones, over 75% seen once. Material for sequencing was PBMCs. The receptors were sampled from an older woman with lung cancer. CDR3s include the opening cysteine and the closing phenylalanine or tryptophan. The D gene is left open where the match is weak. Not every row has a clone size; where given, it reads once, few, many or a size class.

CDR3nt: TGTGCCAGCAGCCTCCGACAGGAACCGAACACTGAAGCTTTCTTT; CDR3aa: CASSLRQEPNTEAFF; j_gene: TRBJ1-1; abundance: once; d_gene: NA; v_gene: TRBV9
CDR3nt: TGTGCCACCAGTCTAGGTAGCGGGAGGGCCGCGCAGTTCTTC; CDR3aa: CATSLGSGRAAQFF; j_gene: TRBJ2-1; abundance: NA; d_gene: TRBD2; v_gene: TRBV24-1
CDR3nt: TGTGCCAGCAGCGCCCCGGGACTAGCGGCCCAGCAGTTCTTC; CDR3aa: CASSAPGLAAQQFF; j_gene: TRBJ2-1; abundance: NA; d_gene: TRBD2; v_gene: TRBV9
CDR3nt: TGTGCCAGCAGGACGGACAGCTCGGTGGGCGGGGAGCTGTTTTTT; CDR3aa: CASRTDSSVGGELFF; j_gene: TRBJ2-2; abundance: NA; d_gene: NA; v_gene: TRBV2
CDR3nt: TGTGCCAGCAGTCCCCCCCGAGGAGTTGGGGCCTACAATGAGCAGTTCTTC; CDR3aa: CASSPPRGVGAYNEQFF; j_gene: TRBJ2-1; abundance: few; d_gene: NA; v_gene: TRBV28
CDR3nt: TGTGCCAGCAGCCCGGACACCAACTATGGCTACACCTTC; CDR3aa: CASSPDTNYGYTF; j_gene: TRBJ1-2; abundance: NA; d_gene: NA; v_gene: TRBV3-1/TRBV3-2
CDR3nt: TGTGCCAGCAGTTGGGGGGGGCGGGCTGAAGCTTTCTTT; CDR3aa: CASSWGGRAEAFF; j_gene: TRBJ1-1; abundance: few; d_gene: NA; v_gene: TRBV6-5
CDR3nt: TGTGCCAGCAGTGAATATCGAGGGGCCTCAAATGGCTACACCTTC; CDR3aa: CASSEYRGASNGYTF; j_gene: TRBJ1-2; abundance: NA; d_gene: NA; v_gene: TRBV2
CDR3nt: TGCGCCAGCAGCTTGAGGACGGATTACAATGAGCAGTTCTTC; CDR3aa: CASSLRTDYNEQFF; j_gene: TRBJ2-1; abundance: NA; d_gene: NA; v_gene: TRBV5-1
CDR3nt: TGTGCCTGGAGTGTTTCTGGCAGTTGGGGGGAGACCCAGTACTTC; CDR3aa: CAWSVSGSWGETQYF; j_gene: TRBJ2-5; abundance: once; d_gene: NA; v_gene: TRBV30
CDR3nt: TGTGCCAGCAGCTCGACAGCTAACTATGGCTACACCTTC; CDR3aa: CASSSTANYGYTF; j_gene: TRBJ1-2; abundance: NA; d_gene: NA; v_gene: TRBV5-6
CDR3nt: TGTGCCTGGAAGAGGGAGAACACTGAAGCTTTCTTT; CDR3aa: CAWKRENTEAFF; j_gene: TRBJ1-1; abundance: NA; d_gene: NA; v_gene: TRBV30
CDR3nt: TGCGCCAGCAGTCCACAGGACAGGGGAAATCAGCCCCAGCATTTT; CDR3aa: CASSPQDRGNQPQHF; j_gene: TRBJ1-5; abundance: NA; d_gene: TRBD1; v_gene: TRBV23-1
CDR3nt: TGTGCCTCGAAATTTGCAGGGGGATCCTACAATGAGCAGTTCTTC; CDR3aa: CASKFAGGSYNEQFF; j_gene: TRBJ2-1; abundance: NA; d_gene: TRBD1; v_gene: TRBV10-3
CDR3nt: TGTGCCAGCAGCGTCGATGACAGGGTTCCCGGGGAGCTGTTTTTT; CDR3aa: CASSVDDRVPGELFF; j_gene: TRBJ2-2; abundance: NA; d_gene: TRBD1; v_gene: TRBV5-8
CDR3nt: TGTGCCAGCAGTACTTCCGGGACAGCGGATGGCTACACCTTC; CDR3aa: CASSTSGTADGYTF; j_gene: TRBJ1-2; abundance: NA; d_gene: TRBD1; v_gene: TRBV6-5
CDR3nt: TGTGCCACCAGTGTTTACCATGGGGGGAATGGCTACACCTTC; CDR3aa: CATSVYHGGNGYTF; j_gene: TRBJ1-2; abundance: NA; d_gene: NA; v_gene: TRBV24-1
CDR3nt: TGTCGCGGGACAGGGAACTTCTACGAGCAGTACTTC; CDR3aa: CRGTGNFYEQYF; j_gene: TRBJ2-7; abundance: NA; d_gene: TRBD1; v_gene: TRBV6-5
CDR3nt: TGTGCCAGCAGCTTGGGGTGGTTGAACACTGAAGCTTTCTTT; CDR3aa: CASSLGWLNTEAFF; j_gene: TRBJ1-1; abundance: NA; d_gene: NA; v_gene: TRBV5-4
CDR3nt: TGTGCCAGTAGTACCCCGGGCGCGGCCAAAAACATTCAGTACTTC; CDR3aa: CASSTPGAAKNIQYF; j_gene: TRBJ2-4; abundance: NA; d_gene: NA; v_gene: TRBV19
CDR3nt: TGCGCCAGCAGCCCCGGGCTTGGGAGGGCAGGGGAGACCCAGTACTTC; CDR3aa: CASSPGLGRAGETQYF; j_gene: TRBJ2-5; abundance: NA; d_gene: TRBD2; v_gene: TRBV5-1
CDR3nt: TGTGCCAGCAGTCAGATAGCGGGGAGAGGGGGTTCCTACGAGCAGTACTTC; CDR3aa: CASSQIAGRGGSYEQYF; j_gene: TRBJ2-7; abundance: NA; d_gene: TRBD2; v_gene: TRBV28
CDR3nt: TGTGCCAGCAGCCCCGGACAGGGTATAAGGACAGATACGCAGTATTTT; CDR3aa: CASSPGQGIRTDTQYF; j_gene: TRBJ2-3; abundance: NA; d_gene: TRBD1; v_gene: TRBV4-2
CDR3nt: TGTGCCAGCAGCTTAGATCGCCACACAGATACGCAGTATTTT; CDR3aa: CASSLDRHTDTQYF; j_gene: TRBJ2-3; abundance: NA; d_gene: NA; v_gene: TRBV11-3
CDR3nt: TGCGCCAGCAGCCAAGTAACAAGGGTCGCAGATACGCAGTATTTT; CDR3aa: CASSQVTRVADTQYF; j_gene: TRBJ2-3; abundance: NA; d_gene: NA; v_gene: TRBV4-1
CDR3nt: TGTGCCAGCAGTGAAGCGCACAGGGTAGGTCAGCCCCAGCATTTT; CDR3aa: CASSEAHRVGQPQHF; j_gene: TRBJ1-5; abundance: NA; d_gene: NA; v_gene: TRBV2
CDR3nt: TGTGCCACCAGCATTTCACTAGTGGCCACAGATACGCAGTATTTT; CDR3aa: CATSISLVATDTQYF; j_gene: TRBJ2-3; abundance: NA; d_gene: NA; v_gene: TRBV15
CDR3nt: TGTGCCAGCAGCTCCCTTCCCGCGGGAGCTAACGAGCAGTACTTC; CDR3aa: CASSSLPAGANEQYF; j_gene: TRBJ2-7; abundance: NA; d_gene: TRBD2; v_gene: TRBV11-2